The 6 T cell receptor beta chains below come from one sample, sequenced in a study of blood T cell repertoires in COVID-19. Method: immunoSEQ multiplex PCR; TCRdb's copy keeps in-frame clones and lacks some. Of 200,000 or so clones in the sample, about 87% were seen once. The sample consisted of PBMCs or T cells enriched from blood (not recorded which). The receptors come from a woman aged 40-49 years with acute COVID-19.

J is TRBJ1-5 and V is TRBV19, with a possible D match to TRBD1 (6 bases). The germline gives CDR1 LNHDA, CDR2 SQIVND (reference sequence). The CDR3 sequence is 15 residues long. V was trimmed by 6 bases and J by 0 bases, leaving 12 bases between them. The CDR3 nucleotides are TGTGCCAGTAGAGCGGACAGAAATAGCAATCAGCCCCAGCATTTT. Protein sequence: CASRADRNSNQPQHF.

This chain joins TRBV5-1 and TRBJ2-1; 7 nucleotides match TRBD1. Per the germline V gene, CDR1 is SGHRS and CDR2 is YFSETQ. Trimming took 5 bases from V and 4 from J; bases not matched to a gene: 6. The CDR3 loop spans 14 amino acids. CDR3: CASSPDRAYNEQFF. As DNA, the CDR3 is TGCGCCAGCAGTCCCGACAGGGCATACAATGAGCAGTTCTTC.

The chain links TRBV19 to TRBJ2-7; 7 nucleotides match TRBD1. The CDR3 sequence is 14 residues long. Germline V gene data show CDR1 as LNHDA and CDR2 as SQIVND (reference sequence). J was trimmed by 5 bases and V by 4 bases; bases with no gene match: 8. CDR3 loop: CASSKYRGGDEQYV. CDR3 nucleotides: TGTGCCAGTAGTAAGTACAGGGGTGGCGACGAGCAGTACGTC.

This clone appeared a few times. The chain is built from TRBV6-5 and TRBJ1-3, with 7 bases fitting TRBD1. Germline V lookup: CDR1 MNHEY, CDR2 SVGAGI. The CDR3 spans 15 residues. The junction had 6 bases not matched to a gene; V was cut back by 6 bases and J by 1 base. The CDR3 bases are TGTGCCAGCAGCGACAGGGAACCGTCTGGAAACACCATATATTTT. It specifies CASSDREPSGNTIYF.

This clone has only one observation. The chain is built from TRBV11-3 and TRBJ2-3; TRBD2 might be the D (5 bases). The CDR3 contains 15 residues. Germline lookup yields CDR1 SGHNT and CDR2 YENEEA. The V end lost 3 bases, the J end lost 0 bases, and 10 bases lay between the germline ends. As DNA, the CDR3 is TGTGCCAGCAGCTTCATAGCGTTTAGCACAGATACGCAGTATTTT. Amino acids: CASSFIAFSTDTQYF.

The chain is built from TRBV3-1 (or the pseudogene TRBV3-2) and TRBJ1-1; 10 nucleotides agree with TRBD1. The germline gives CDR1 LGHDT, CDR2 YNNKEL (reference sequence). The V gene end was trimmed by 6 bases and the J gene end by 5 bases; junction bases not matched to a gene: 3. The CDR3 runs 13 residues. Here the CDR3 reads CASSRDRGTEAFF. The CDR3 bases are TGTGCCAGCAGTCGGGACAGGGGAACTGAAGCTTTCTTT.